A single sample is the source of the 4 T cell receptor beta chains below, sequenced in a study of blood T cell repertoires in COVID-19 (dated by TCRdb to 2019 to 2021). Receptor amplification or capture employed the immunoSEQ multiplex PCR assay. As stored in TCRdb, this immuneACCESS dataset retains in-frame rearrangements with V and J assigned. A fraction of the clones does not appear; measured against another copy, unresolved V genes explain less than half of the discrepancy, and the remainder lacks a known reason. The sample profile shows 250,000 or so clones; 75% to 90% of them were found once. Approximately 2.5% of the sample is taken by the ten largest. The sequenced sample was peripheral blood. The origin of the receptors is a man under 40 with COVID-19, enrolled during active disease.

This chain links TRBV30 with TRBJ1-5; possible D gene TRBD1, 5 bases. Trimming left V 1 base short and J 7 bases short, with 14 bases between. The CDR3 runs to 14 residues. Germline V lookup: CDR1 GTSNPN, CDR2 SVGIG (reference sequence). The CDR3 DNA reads TGTGCCTGGAGTGAGGACAATCGGAGCCAGCCCCAGCATTTT. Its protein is CAWSEDNRSQPQHF. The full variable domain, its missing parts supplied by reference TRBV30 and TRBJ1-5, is SQTIHQWPATLVQPVGSPLSLECTVEGTSNPNLYWYRQAAGRGLQLLFYSVGIGQISSEVPQNLSASRPQDRQFILSSKKLLLSDSGFYLCAWSEDNRSQPQHFGDGTRLSIL.

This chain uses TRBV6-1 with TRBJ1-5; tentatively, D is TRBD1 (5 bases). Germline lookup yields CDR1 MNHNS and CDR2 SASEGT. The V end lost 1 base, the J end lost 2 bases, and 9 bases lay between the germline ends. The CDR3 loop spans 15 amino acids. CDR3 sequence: CASSEVDTRNQPQHF. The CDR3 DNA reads TGTGCCAGCAGTGAAGTGGACACCCGCAATCAGCCCCAGCATTTT.

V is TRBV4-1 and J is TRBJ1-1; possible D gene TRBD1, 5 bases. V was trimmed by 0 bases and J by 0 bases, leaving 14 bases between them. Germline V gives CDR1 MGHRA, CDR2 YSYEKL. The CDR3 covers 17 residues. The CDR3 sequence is CASSQEVGVQLNTEAFF. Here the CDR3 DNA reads TGCGCCAGCAGCCAAGAGGTAGGGGTCCAATTGAACACTGAAGCTTTCTTT.

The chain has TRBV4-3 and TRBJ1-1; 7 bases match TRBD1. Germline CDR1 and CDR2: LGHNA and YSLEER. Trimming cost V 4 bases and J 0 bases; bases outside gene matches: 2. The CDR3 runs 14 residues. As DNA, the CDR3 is TGCGCCAGCAGCCGGGACAGCATGAACACTGAAGCTTTCTTT. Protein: CASSRDSMNTEAFF.